The 14 T cell receptor beta chains given below trace back to one sample, sequenced in a study of blood T cell repertoires in COVID-19. The data were produced by immunoSEQ multiplex PCR, yet TCRdb's version contains in-frame clones alone and is incomplete. Of about 260,000 clones detected, approximately 82% appear once; the ten largest clones hold about 4.5%. What was sequenced was peripheral blood. The receptor source for this set is a man aged 60 to 69 who had recovered from COVID-19.

The chain recombines TRBV11-2 with TRBJ1-3; possibly TRBD1 for D (6 bases). This CDR3 region has 16 residues. Germline values: CDR1 SGHAT, CDR2 FQNNGV. V lost 4 bases, J lost 4 bases, and 17 bases lay in between. The CDR3 region is CASSSVDQGSGNTIYF. DNA for the CDR3: TGTGCCAGCAGCTCGGTTGATCAGGGGTCCGGAAACACCATATATTTT.

J is TRBJ1-2 and V is TRBV27, with 10 nucleotides matching TRBD1. Germline values: CDR1 MNHEY, CDR2 SMNVEV (reference sequence). The CDR3 totals 15 residues. With V trimmed by 5 bases and J by 7 bases, 10 bases remained unmatched. The CDR3 DNA reads TGTGCCAGCAGTGTAGCCGGGACAGGGGTAATTGGCTACACCTTC. It specifies CASSVAGTGVIGYTF.

V gene TRBV29-1 combines with J gene TRBJ2-2, with TRBD1 matching over 11 bases. J lost 5 bases, V lost 5 bases, and 10 bases had no gene match. Germline CDR1 SQVTM, CDR2 ANQGSEA. This CDR3 is built from 16 residues. The CDR3 here is CSVPLFGQGATGELFF. The DNA of the CDR3 is TGCAGCGTTCCCCTCTTTGGACAGGGGGCAACCGGGGAGCTGTTTTTT.

The rearrangement joins TRBV5-1 to TRBJ2-1; a possible D gene is TRBD1 (5 bases). Trimming removed 0 bases at V and 9 bases at J, with 19 bases between. Germline V gene sequence: CDR1 SGHRS, CDR2 YFSETQ. The CDR3 totals 16 residues. CDR3 DNA: TGCGCCAGCAGCTTGGCCACGGGCGCCAGGGCGGCTGAGCAGTTCTTC. Encoded protein: CASSLATGARAAEQFF.

The chain links TRBV18 to TRBJ2-5; D may be TRBD2 (5 bases). V was pared by 0 bases and J by 2 bases, with 7 bases between. This CDR3 region has 14 residues. Germline V gives CDR1 KGHSH, CDR2 LQKENI. The CDR3 protein is CASSPPGVQETQYF. Here the CDR3 DNA reads TGTGCCAGCTCACCACCCGGGGTTCAAGAGACCCAGTACTTC. Full variable domain (rest looked up from reference TRBV18 and TRBJ2-5): NAGVMQNPRHLVRRRGQEARLRCSPMKGHSHVYWYRQLPEEGLKFMVYLQKENIIDESGMPKERFSAEFPKEGPSILRIQQVVRGDSAAYFCASSPPGVQETQYFGPGTRLLVL.

This rearrangement joins TRBV9 to TRBJ2-2, with TRBD1 as a possible D gene (6 bases). The length of the CDR3 is 15 residues. Deletions cut 3 bases from V and 3 bases from J, with 12 bases between. Germline values: CDR1 SGDLS, CDR2 YYNGEE. DNA of the CDR3: TGTGCCAGCAGCGACAGGGCGAGGGACACCGGGGAGCTGTTTTTT. This sequence encodes CASSDRARDTGELFF.

This clone has a handful of counts. The CDR3 region is CASSLAGGHSDTQYF. Written as DNA, the CDR3 is TGTGCCAGCAGCTTGGCGGGGGGGCACTCAGATACGCAGTATTTT. The chain couples TRBV5-6 to TRBJ2-3, with TRBD2 matching 8 bases. V shed 0 bases and J 4 bases; nucleotides not matched to a gene: 4. The germline V gene has CDR1 SGHDT and CDR2 YYEEEE. There are 15 residues in the CDR3.

The chain couples TRBV28 to TRBJ2-1; the match to TRBD1 covers 8 bases. Germline lookup yields CDR1 MDHEN and CDR2 SYDVKM. V was clipped by 1 base and J by 8 bases; unmatched bases: 7. The CDR3 has 15 residues. CDR3 bases: TGTGCCAGCAGTTTATTGGGGACAGGTTACCATGAGCAGTTCTTC. Amino acid sequence: CASSLLGTGYHEQFF.

This clone turned up a few times. The chain couples TRBV6-4 to TRBJ1-2, with 8 bases that match TRBD1. With 6 bases clipped from V and 5 bases from J, the junction kept 8 bases outside the gene matches. The CDR3 runs to 14 residues. Germline V gene data show CDR1 as MRHNA and CDR2 as SNTAGT. The CDR3 is CASSPGRGLYGYTF. The CDR3 region has the DNA TGTGCCAGCAGCCCCGGCAGGGGGCTGTATGGCTACACCTTC.

The chain employs TRBV5-1 and TRBJ2-2; the D is unclear. V dropped 0 bases and J dropped 2 bases, with 8 bases sitting between them. This CDR3 comprises 15 residues. Germline CDR1 SGHRS, CDR2 YFSETQ. The CDR3 protein is CASSLGHINTGELFF. The CDR3 DNA reads as TGCGCCAGCAGCTTGGGACATATCAACACCGGGGAGCTGTTTTTT.

The V gene is TRBV19, the J gene TRBJ2-3, with TRBD2 matching 11 bases. With 7 bases clipped from V and 0 bases from J, the junction kept 15 bases outside the gene matches. Germline values: CDR1 LNHDA, CDR2 SQIVND (reference sequence). The CDR3 covers 19 residues. The CDR3 here is CASTRTRLAGGASTDTQYF. DNA of the CDR3: TGTGCCAGTACTCGAACCAGGCTAGCGGGAGGAGCTAGCACAGATACGCAGTATTTT.

This chain joins TRBV25-1 and TRBJ2-2, with 10 nucleotides matching TRBD1. The CDR3 covers 15 residues. Germline V lookup: CDR1 MGHDK, CDR2 SYGVNS. V gave up 4 bases and J gave up 3 bases; unmatched junction bases: 2. The CDR3 here is CASSGGTGDTGELFF. CDR3 bases: TGTGCCAGCAGTGGGGGGACAGGGGACACCGGGGAGCTGTTTTTT.

This rearrangement joins TRBV23-1 to TRBJ1-6, with D possibly matching TRBD1 (6 bases). TRBV23-1 is flagged as an ORF with uncertain function. The CDR3 covers 16 residues. V lost 3 bases to trimming and J lost 10 bases, with 19 bases between them. The CDR3 DNA is TGCGCCAGCAGTCATCAGTCTCACAGGGTGCACTCACCCCTCCACTTT. Protein sequence: CASSHQSHRVHSPLHF.

The genes are TRBV19 and TRBJ2-2, with 7 bases matching TRBD1. The germline CDR1 and CDR2 sequences are LNHDA and SQIVND (reference sequence). The V gene end was trimmed by 5 bases and the J gene end by 0 bases; junction bases not matched to a gene: 6. CDR3 size: 16 residues. CDR3 residues: CASSPQGLSNTGELFF. CDR3 DNA: TGTGCCAGTAGTCCACAGGGGCTTTCGAACACCGGGGAGCTGTTTTTT.